This TCR beta chain is drawn from a study of T cells in Graves' hyperthyroidism and ophthalmopathy. General observations from the study: From stable hyperthyroidism, ophthalmopathy was separated by a 13 V-J model.

At least ten counts were recorded for this clonotype. Its antigen remains unidentified. Authors of the study amplified TCR beta CDR3 regions from RNA transcripts. The HTBI primer set drove a first-round RT-PCR of the TCR CDR3. TCRdb ran MiXCR on the multiplex PCR reads and lists one entry per CDR3 protein. The profile shows 470,000 or so distinct CDR3 sequences, under 25% of them singletons. The receptor's source is a man aged 18 to 35 with Graves' hyperthyroidism. Sequencing was carried out using blood.

DNA of the CDR3: TGTGCCAGCAGTTTAAACGGAGCGAATTCACCCCTCCACTTT. Its translation: CASSLNGANSPLHF. The J gene is TRBJ1-6, the V gene TRBV12-3 or TRBV12-4, with no clear D. Trimming shortened V by 2 bases and J by 7 bases, and 9 bases separated the two germline ends. The CDR3 runs to 14 residues.